This T cell receptor beta chain was profiled in a study of cytomegalovirus exposure and HLA in healthy donors. The CDR3 sequence is 15 residues long. Trimming cost V 5 bases and J 7 bases; bases outside gene matches: 11. Germline-derived CDR1 and CDR2 are SNHLY and FYNNEI. This PCR relied on a set of 60 Vbeta primers and 13 Jbeta primers. Here immunoSEQ multiplex PCR was the method, and the copy in TCRdb shows in-frame clones only, minus some. The repertoire holds around 130,000 clones, with roughly 82% as singletons. The chain uses TRBV2 and TRBJ1-2; TRBD1 matches at 9 bases. The TCR was taken from a boy aged 10-17 years in good health and CMV-seronegative. The sequencing sample was made of PBMCs. Here the CDR3 DNA reads TGTGCCAGCAGTTACCTGGGACAGGGAAGAGGTGGCTACACCTTC. Translation: CASSYLGQGRGGYTF.